This T cell receptor (beta chain) originates from a study of blood T cells in healthy people across ages. General study findings and limits: Among T cells, TCR beta diversity per million cells dropped roughly linearly as age rose. The lack of PBMC sorting stopped any conclusive naive versus antigen-experienced comparison. Possibly confounding the expanded clonotype changes was the fact that donor CMV status was unknown. Fewer expanded clones and more diversity marked long-lived versus aged donors.

The CDR3 consists of 16 residues. The V gene end was trimmed by 3 bases and the J gene end by 2 bases; junction bases not matched to a gene: 6. The germline V gene has CDR1 SGHRS and CDR2 YFSETQ. This clonotype was recorded at least ten times. As yet, its antigen is unknown. A sample-barcoded 5' primer and a J-beta primer mix were used in a second PCR of roughly 6 to 11 cycles. Each CDR3 protein gets one entry after TCRdb re-called the 5' RACE reads with MiXCR. The sample gives about 640,000 distinct CDR3 sequences, 25% to 30% of which show up once; less than 20% is in the top ten. The sequence was collected from a woman older than 75 in good health. The sample taken for sequencing was blood. This chain links TRBV5-1 with TRBJ2-1, with TRBD1 matching 9 bases. CDR3 DNA sequence: TGCGCCAGCAGCTCTAGACGACAGGGGGCCTACAATGAGCAGTTCTTC. Protein product: CASSSRRQGAYNEQFF.